These 27 T cell receptor beta chains were sequenced from one sample in a study of blood T cell repertoires in COVID-19. TCRdb keeps only in-frame clones here, not all; method: immunoSEQ multiplex PCR. The repertoire has a few hundred thousand clones, more than 75% of them found once; the top ten carry around a tenth. Material: peripheral blood. Every receptor here comes from a man aged 35 to 55 who had recovered from COVID-19.

V gene TRBV11-2 combines with J gene TRBJ1-1; 7 bases map to TRBD1. The CDR3 is made up of 13 amino acids. CDR1 is SGHAT, CDR2 FQNNGV, per germline. V gave up 6 bases and J gave up 4 bases; unmatched junction bases: 5. The CDR3 DNA reads as TGTGCCAGCAGTTTACAGGGGCCCACTGAAGCTTTCTTT. It codes for CASSLQGPTEAFF.

The chain is built from TRBV6-5 and TRBJ1-4; D uncertain. CDR1 is MNHEY and CDR2 is SVGAGI in the germline V gene. Trimming removed 8 bases from V and 0 bases from J, with 10 bases in between. The CDR3 length is 14 residues. CDR3 DNA: TGTGCCAGCGCTCGAGGTGCAACTAATGAAAAACTGTTTTTT. It yields the protein CASARGATNEKLFF.

This rearrangement joins TRBV6-5 to TRBJ1-3, with unresolved D. The germline V gene has CDR1 MNHEY and CDR2 SVGAGI. The CDR3 extends over 14 amino acids. The V gene lost 10 bases and the J gene lost 4 bases, with 17 bases spanning the gap. The CDR3 sequence: CATPGSGRGNTIYF. The CDR3 DNA follows: TGTGCCACCCCCGGGAGCGGGAGAGGAAACACCATATATTTT.

The chain has TRBV4-3 and TRBJ2-1, with a weak D call TRBD1 (5 bases). The V and J ends lost 1 base and 5 bases respectively, with 15 bases between them. The CDR3 has 16 amino acids. CDR1 is LGHNA and CDR2 is YSLEER in the germline V gene. DNA of the CDR3: TGCGCCAGCAGCCAAGCGCCAGGGAAAGAAGACAATGAGCAGTTCTTC. It translates to CASSQAPGKEDNEQFF.

The V and J genes are TRBV9 and TRBJ2-3; D remains unclear. This CDR3 contains 15 residues. In germline, CDR1 is SGDLS, CDR2 YYNGEE. V was pared by 2 bases and J by 2 bases, with 12 bases between. The CDR3 DNA is TGTGCCAGCAGCGTTAATCACGACAACACAGATACGCAGTATTTT. Encoded protein: CASSVNHDNTDTQYF.

The rearrangement joins TRBV7-6 to TRBJ2-2, with TRBD2 matching 10 bases. Unmatched junction bases numbered 6, after V lost 0 bases and J lost 5 bases. The CDR3 is 17 amino acids. The germline CDR1 and CDR2 sequences are SGHVS and FNYEAQ. The chain's CDR3 is CASSLAASGGWTGELFF. The CDR3 region has the DNA TGTGCCAGCAGCTTAGCCGCTAGCGGGGGCTGGACCGGGGAGCTGTTTTTT.

The chain links TRBV5-1 to TRBJ2-3; possible D gene TRBD1, 6 bases. V was pared by 0 bases and J by 0 bases, with 20 bases between. Looked up from germline, CDR1 is SGHRS and CDR2 is YFSETQ. The CDR3 is made up of 19 amino acids. This chain's CDR3 is CASSLGWETGLASTDTQYF. As DNA, the CDR3 is TGCGCCAGCAGCTTGGGATGGGAGACAGGCCTCGCTAGCACAGATACGCAGTATTTT.

The chain is built from TRBV2 and TRBJ2-7; D unresolved. Germline V gene data show CDR1 as SNHLY and CDR2 as FYNNEI. V lost 8 bases, J lost 0 bases, and 8 bases lay in between. This CDR3 has 12 residues. The CDR3 DNA reads as TGTGCCAGCGGTATCAGCTCCTACGAGCAGTACTTC. This translates into CASGISSYEQYF.

The chain has TRBV5-5 and TRBJ1-5; D might be TRBD1 (5 bases). CDR3 size: 14 residues. V lost 0 bases and J 7 bases, leaving 11 bases between the germline ends. Looked up from germline, CDR1 is SGHKS and CDR2 is YYEKEE (reference sequence). The chain's CDR3 is CASSLGSGNQPQHF. CDR3 nucleotide sequence: TGTGCCAGCAGCTTGGGTTCAGGGAACCAGCCCCAGCATTTT.

This sequence joins TRBV30 and TRBJ1-2; the match to TRBD1 covers 9 bases. Germline V gene data show CDR1 as GTSNPN and CDR2 as SVGIG (reference sequence). The V and J ends lost 0 bases and 8 bases, in that order; junction bases with no gene match: 16. The CDR3 sequence is 17 residues long. The CDR3 DNA reads TGTGCCTGGAGTGTTCCCTACACCGGGACAGGGAGGAGAGGCTACACCTTC. Translating it yields CAWSVPYTGTGRRGYTF.

The rearrangement joins TRBV7-6 to TRBJ1-1; D perhaps matches TRBD1 (5 bases). Trimming pared 5 bases from V and 4 bases from J, leaving 11 bases between. The CDR3 has 13 residues. CDR1 is SGHVS and CDR2 is FNYEAQ in the germline V gene. The CDR3 DNA reads TGTGCCAGCAGCCCTTCGGGGGTCACTGAAGCTTTCTTT. It is translated as CASSPSGVTEAFF.

This chain uses TRBV7-6 with TRBJ2-3, with TRBD2 matching 15 bases. The germline V gene has CDR1 SGHVS and CDR2 FNYEAQ. The CDR3 consists of 16 residues. J was trimmed by 4 bases and V by 4 bases; bases with no gene match: 3. CDR3 nucleotide sequence: TGTGCCAGCAGCTCTTGGACTAGCGGGGGGGCAGATACGCAGTATTTT. Its translation: CASSSWTSGGADTQYF.

This chain uses TRBV7-2 with TRBJ1-5; 8 bases are shared with TRBD1. The length of the CDR3 is 17 residues. Trimming at V came to 5 bases and at J to 3 bases, leaving 12 bases not matched to a gene. Germline V lookup: CDR1 SGHTA, CDR2 FQGNSA. CDR3 amino acids: CASSADSGTGFNQPQHF. The DNA for the CDR3 is TGTGCCAGCAGCGCAGATTCCGGGACAGGCTTCAATCAGCCCCAGCATTTT.

The chain couples TRBV19 to TRBJ1-1; possibly TRBD1 for D (6 bases). Germline V CDR1 and CDR2: LNHDA, SQIVND (reference sequence). V was shortened by 5 bases and J by 2 bases, with 21 bases between the two germline ends. This CDR3 spans 17 amino acids. CDR3 in amino acids: CASSSQGRVHLNTEAFF. The CDR3 DNA reads TGTGCCAGTAGTTCACAGGGTAGAGTACATTTAAACACTGAAGCTTTCTTT.

This clone was picked up a small number of times. The V and J genes are TRBV5-4 and TRBJ2-5, with 13 bases aligning to TRBD2. This CDR3 region has 15 residues. Trimming at V came to 5 bases and at J to 2 bases, leaving 3 bases not matched to a gene. Germline loops: CDR1 SGHNT, CDR2 YYREEE (reference sequence). CDR3 loop: CASSGTSGIQETQYF. CDR3 bases: TGTGCCAGCAGTGGGACTAGCGGGATACAAGAGACCCAGTACTTC.

The V and J genes are TRBV14 and TRBJ2-7; perhaps TRBD1 as D (5 bases). Germline CDR1 reads SGHDN; CDR2 reads FVKESK. Trimming left V 0 bases short and J 2 bases short, with 11 bases between. This CDR3 region has 15 residues. CDR3 in amino acids: CASSQDSHRPYEQYF. For the CDR3, the DNA is TGTGCCAGCAGCCAAGATTCCCACAGGCCCTACGAGCAGTACTTC.

The chain carries TRBV11-2 and TRBJ2-3, with TRBD2 identical over 7 bases. Losses at the gene ends were 5 bases for V and 0 bases for J; bases not matched to a gene: 8. The CDR3 is made up of 16 amino acids. Germline V gene data show CDR1 as SGHAT and CDR2 as FQNNGV. The CDR3 is CASSTPREWSTDTQYF. In DNA form, the CDR3 reads TGTGCCAGCAGCACCCCGCGGGAGTGGAGCACAGATACGCAGTATTTT.

This chain uses TRBV10-3 with TRBJ1-6; D is possibly TRBD1 (6 bases). The CDR3 has 14 residues. CDR1 is ENHRY and CDR2 is SYGVKD in the germline V gene. Deletions cut 9 bases from V and 2 bases from J, with 11 bases between. Here the CDR3 DNA reads TGTGCCATACAGGGTTCGGCCTATAATTCACCCCTCCACTTT. The encoded protein is CAIQGSAYNSPLHF.

The chain combines TRBV5-6 with TRBJ2-2; D gene ambiguous. Germline CDR1 reads SGHDT; CDR2 reads YYEEEE. The CDR3 sequence is 17 residues long. The ends were cut back, 4 bases at V and 0 bases at J, with 16 bases in the middle. The CDR3 DNA reads TGTGCCAGCAGCCGACATAGGTTTATTACGAACACCGGGGAGCTGTTTTTT. It is translated as CASSRHRFITNTGELFF.

The chain joins TRBV9 to TRBJ1-2; 9 nucleotides agree with TRBD1. V dropped 7 bases and J dropped 7; count of bases not matched to a gene: 5. CDR1 and CDR2 from the germline V gene are SGDLS and YYNGEE. The CDR3 has 12 residues. In DNA, the CDR3 is TGTGCCAGCCGGGACAGGGAGACTGGCTACACCTTC. Protein sequence: CASRDRETGYTF.

The chain couples TRBV28 to TRBJ2-2; 8 bases are a match to TRBD2. The germline gives CDR1 MDHEN, CDR2 SYDVKM. The CDR3 totals 15 residues. After removal of 7 bases from V and 4 bases from J, the junction contained 8 bases not matched to a gene. The CDR3 spells CASTLGLAGTGELFF. As DNA, the CDR3 is TGTGCCAGCACCCTCGGACTAGCAGGCACCGGGGAGCTGTTTTTT.

CDR3 residues: CASSRAGNQETQYF. The CDR3 DNA reads TGTGCCAGCTCAAGGGCCGGGAACCAAGAGACCCAGTACTTC. The rearrangement joins TRBV18 to TRBJ2-5; D may be TRBD2 (5 bases). The CDR3 contains 14 residues. V lost 5 bases, J lost 0 bases, and 10 bases lay in between. Looked up from germline, CDR1 is KGHSH and CDR2 is LQKENI. The full variable domain, rest sourced from reference TRBV18 and TRBJ2-5, is NAGVMQNPRHLVRRRGQEARLRCSPMKGHSHVYWYRQLPEEGLKFMVYLQKENIIDESGMPKERFSAEFPKEGPSILRIQQVVRGDSAAYFCASSRAGNQETQYFGPGTRLLVL.

This rearrangement joins TRBV30 to TRBJ2-5; tentative D call: TRBD2 (7 bases). Germline V lookup: CDR1 GTSNPN, CDR2 SVGIG (reference sequence). V lost 7 bases, J lost 5 bases, and 14 bases lay in between. CDR3 size: 12 residues. CDR3 nucleotides: TGTGCCTTAAAGGGGGGAGGGGAGACCCAGTACTTC. Translated: CALKGGGETQYF.

This clone was seen a few times. The chain is built from TRBV5-1 and TRBJ2-2, with D maybe TRBD1 (6 bases). The CDR3 contains 15 residues. Germline V gene sequence: CDR1 SGHRS, CDR2 YFSETQ. V lost 4 bases and J 2 bases, leaving 12 bases between the germline ends. CDR3 DNA sequence: TGCGCCAGCAGCGTAACCGGGACAAACACCGGGGAGCTGTTTTTT. The encoded protein is CASSVTGTNTGELFF.

The gene calls are TRBV6-2 or TRBV6-3 and TRBJ2-1; 7 bases align to TRBD1. The germline CDR1 and CDR2 sequences are MNHEY and SVGEGT. V trimming: 5 bases; J trimming: 3 bases; junction bases outside the gene matches: 7. The CDR3 contains 15 residues. In nucleotides, the CDR3 is TGTGCCAGCAGTCTACAGGGGTTGGTCTACAATGAGCAGTTCTTC. This encodes CASSLQGLVYNEQFF.

The chain uses TRBV3-1 (or the pseudogene TRBV3-2) and TRBJ2-1, with 8 positions matching TRBD2. This CDR3 has 16 residues. Germline values: CDR1 LGHDT, CDR2 YNNKEL (reference sequence). V lost 1 base to trimming and J lost 8 bases; unmatched junction nucleotides: 10. The CDR3, as DNA: TGTGCCAGCAGCCAAGGTCGGGGGGGGGTCATCGATGAGCAGTTCTTC. Its translation: CASSQGRGGVIDEQFF.

The chain combines TRBV14 with TRBJ2-1; 16 positions match TRBD2. Trimming at V came to 1 base and at J to 4 bases, leaving 7 bases not matched to a gene. This CDR3 contains 19 residues. The germline CDR1 and CDR2 sequences are SGHDN and FVKESK. The CDR3 here is CASSQVLGLAGGRYNEQFF. CDR3 bases: TGTGCCAGCAGCCAAGTATTGGGACTAGCGGGAGGGAGGTACAATGAGCAGTTCTTC.